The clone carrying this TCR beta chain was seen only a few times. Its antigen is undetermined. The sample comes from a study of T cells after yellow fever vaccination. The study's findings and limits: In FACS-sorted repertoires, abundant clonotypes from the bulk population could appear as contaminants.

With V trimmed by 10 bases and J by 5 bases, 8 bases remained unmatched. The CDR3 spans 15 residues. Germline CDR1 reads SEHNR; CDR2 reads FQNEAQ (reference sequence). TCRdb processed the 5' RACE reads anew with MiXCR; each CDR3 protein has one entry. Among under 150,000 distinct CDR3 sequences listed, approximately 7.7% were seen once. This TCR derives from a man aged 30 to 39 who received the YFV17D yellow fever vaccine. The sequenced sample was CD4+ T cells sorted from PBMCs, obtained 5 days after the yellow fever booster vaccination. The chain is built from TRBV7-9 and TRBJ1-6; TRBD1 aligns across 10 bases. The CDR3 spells CAIGDRGQNNSPLHF. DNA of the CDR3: TGTGCCATAGGAGACAGGGGGCAAAATAATTCACCCCTCCACTTT.